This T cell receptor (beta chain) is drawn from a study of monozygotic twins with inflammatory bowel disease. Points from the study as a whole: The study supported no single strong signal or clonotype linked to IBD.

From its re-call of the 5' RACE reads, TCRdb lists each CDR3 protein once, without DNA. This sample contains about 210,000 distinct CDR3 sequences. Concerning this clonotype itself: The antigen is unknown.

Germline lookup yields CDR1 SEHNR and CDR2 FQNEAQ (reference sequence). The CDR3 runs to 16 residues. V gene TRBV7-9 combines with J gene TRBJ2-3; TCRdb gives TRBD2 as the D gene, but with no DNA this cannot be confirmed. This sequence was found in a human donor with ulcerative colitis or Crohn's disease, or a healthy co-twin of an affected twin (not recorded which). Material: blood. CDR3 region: CASRGRTSGSTDTQYF.